The 19 T cell receptor beta chains listed next were all sequenced from one sample in a study of radiotherapy plus CTLA-4 blockade in lung cancer. TCRdb's copy holds only in-frame clones and misses some; the assay was immunoSEQ multiplex PCR. The sample has tens of thousands of clones, under 80% seen once. Sequencing used peripheral blood, obtained from a patient treated with radiotherapy plus ipilimumab. The receptors originated from a human donor with non-small cell lung cancer whose response to radiotherapy plus ipilimumab could not be evaluated. Some clones in this sample may be carry-over from other donors' samples.

The chain carries TRBV9 and TRBJ1-1; the D is unclear. Germline V lookup: CDR1 SGDLS, CDR2 YYNGEE. The CDR3 loop spans 14 amino acids. V dropped 1 base and J dropped 0 bases, with 7 bases sitting between them. The CDR3 DNA reads TGTGCCAGCAGCGTACAGGCCCTGAACACTGAAGCTTTCTTT. It yields the protein CASSVQALNTEAFF. Drawing the rest from reference TRBV9 and TRBJ1-1, the complete variable domain is DSGVTQTPKHLITATGQRVTLRCSPRSGDLSVYWYQQSLDQGLQFLIQYYNGEERAKGNILERFSAQQFPDLHSELNLSSLELGDSALYFCASSVQALNTEAFFGQGTRLTVV.

This clone was detected only once. The rearrangement joins TRBV6-5 to TRBJ2-7; 10 bases map to TRBD2. Losses at the gene ends were 6 bases for V and 1 base for J; bases not matched to a gene: 6. This CDR3 has 15 amino acids. Germline-derived CDR1 and CDR2 are MNHEY and SVGAGI. DNA of the CDR3: TGTGCCAGCAGACAAGGACTAGCGGTTTCCTACGAGCAGTACTTC. Amino acids: CASRQGLAVSYEQYF.

V and J are TRBV5-6 and TRBJ1-2; D perhaps matches TRBD1 (6 bases). The V gene lost 4 bases and the J gene lost 2 bases, with 9 bases spanning the gap. Germline assignment: CDR1 SGHDT and CDR2 YYEEEE. There are 13 residues in the CDR3. The CDR3 DNA reads TGTGCCAGCAGCCAGGGGCGGAACTATGGCTACACCTTC. It encodes CASSQGRNYGYTF.

The CDR3: CASSTRLAGGLGTDTQYF. CDR3 DNA sequence: TGTGCCAGCTCAACGAGACTAGCGGGGGGCCTAGGGACAGATACGCAGTATTTT. The chain recombines TRBV18 with TRBJ2-3; TRBD2 matches at 13 bases. CDR1 and CDR2 from the germline V gene are KGHSH and LQKENI. The CDR3 sequence is 18 residues long. V trimming: 5 bases; J trimming: 3 bases; junction bases outside the gene matches: 11.

The V gene is TRBV7-3, the J gene TRBJ2-1; 9 bases are a match to TRBD1. There are 15 residues in the CDR3. The germline CDR1 and CDR2 sequences are SGHTA and FQGTGA. J was trimmed by 9 bases and V by 2 bases; bases with no gene match: 8. The CDR3 nucleotides are TGTGCCAGCAGCTTAGCGACAGGGGGAGGCCCTGAGCAGTTCTTC. Translated, it gives CASSLATGGGPEQFF.

The chain links TRBV19 to TRBJ2-5, with TRBD1 matching 7 bases. V was clipped by 9 bases and J by 2 bases; unmatched bases: 6. The V gene's germline CDR1 is LNHDA and CDR2 SQIVND (reference sequence). The CDR3 is made up of 13 amino acids. The CDR3 sequence: CASRDSLQETQYF. CDR3 nucleotide sequence: TGTGCCAGCCGGGACAGCTTACAAGAGACCCAGTACTTC.

The chain links TRBV18 to TRBJ2-1; 7 nucleotides agree with TRBD1. CDR3 length: 15 residues. The ends lost 6 bases at V and 2 bases at J; junction bases unmatched: 7. Germline V gives CDR1 KGHSH, CDR2 LQKENI. CDR3 coding DNA: TGTGCCAGCTCTGCCCCGGGACAGACCTACAATGAGCAGTTCTTC. Its translation is CASSAPGQTYNEQFF. Full variable domain (remainder filled in from reference TRBV18 and TRBJ2-1): NAGVMQNPRHLVRRRGQEARLRCSPMKGHSHVYWYRQLPEEGLKFMVYLQKENIIDESGMPKERFSAEFPKEGPSILRIQQVVRGDSAAYFCASSAPGQTYNEQFFGPGTRLTVL.

The genes are TRBV5-1 and TRBJ1-5, with TRBD1 matching over 10 bases. Unmatched junction bases numbered 3, after V lost 4 bases and J lost 2 bases. CDR1 and CDR2 from the germline V gene are SGHRS and YFSETQ. CDR3 length: 15 residues. This chain's CDR3 is CASSEGTGGNQPQHF. In DNA, the CDR3 is TGCGCCAGCAGCGAGGGGACAGGGGGCAATCAGCCCCAGCATTTT.

This clone came up once. V is TRBV6-5 and J is TRBJ1-5, with TRBD1 identical over 8 bases. The CDR3 has 14 amino acids. V lost 5 bases, J lost 3 bases, and 3 bases stayed unmatched. Germline CDR1 and CDR2: MNHEY and SVGAGI. In DNA form, the CDR3 reads TGTGCCAGCAGTCGGACAGGGCACAATCAGCCCCAGCATTTT. It translates to CASSRTGHNQPQHF.

This chain joins TRBV4-1 and TRBJ1-2; TRBD1 matches 11 bases. Germline values: CDR1 MGHRA, CDR2 YSYEKL. Unmatched junction bases numbered 9, after V lost 0 bases and J lost 6 bases. The CDR3 sequence is 17 residues long. The DNA of the CDR3 is TGCGCCAGCAGCCAAGATTCCTCCGGGACAGGGGGAGATGGCTACACCTTC. Translating it yields CASSQDSSGTGGDGYTF.

The chain combines TRBV7-3 with TRBJ2-3; D remains unclear. Between the trimmed V and J ends, which lost 6 bases and 2 bases, there was a span of 12 bases. The CDR3 is made up of 14 amino acids. Germline CDR1 SGHTA, CDR2 FQGTGA. CDR3 coding DNA: TGTGCCAGCAGTCCCGGGTTCTCCACAGATACGCAGTATTTT. It codes for CASSPGFSTDTQYF.

The rearrangement joins TRBV4-1 to TRBJ1-2; 9 bases agree with TRBD1. Germline lookup yields CDR1 MGHRA and CDR2 YSYEKL. V lost 1 base, J lost 7 bases, and 10 bases stayed unmatched. This CDR3 region has 16 residues. Here the CDR3 DNA reads TGCGCCAGCAGCCAAGTAGTCTCATGGACAGGGGTTGGCTACACCTTC. Its translation is CASSQVVSWTGVGYTF.

Only one count was recorded for this clone. This chain joins TRBV6-1 and TRBJ2-3; 7 bases agree with TRBD1. Germline CDR1 and CDR2: MNHNS and SASEGT. The J segment lost 0 bases and the V segment lost 8 bases, leaving 2 bases of the junction unmatched. The CDR3 extends over 13 amino acids. The CDR3 is CASGGQSTDTQYF. For the CDR3, the DNA is TGTGCCAGCGGGGGACAGAGCACAGATACGCAGTATTTT.

CDR3 coding DNA: TGCGCCAGCAGCTTGGAACAGCCGAACACTGAAGCTTTCTTT. Encoded protein: CASSLEQPNTEAFF. The V and J genes are TRBV5-1 and TRBJ1-1; no clear D. V was cut by 0 bases and J by 1 base, with 7 bases left in between. CDR3 length equals 14 residues. Germline assignment: CDR1 SGHRS and CDR2 YFSETQ.

The rearrangement uses TRBV5-4 and TRBJ1-2; weak D call: TRBD1 (6 bases). Germline V gene data show CDR1 as SGHNT and CDR2 as YYREEE (reference sequence). V lost 4 bases and J lost 0, with 16 bases in between. The CDR3 sequence is 16 residues long. The CDR3 region is CASSTSQGPANYGYTF. In DNA, the CDR3 is TGTGCCAGCAGCACATCCCAGGGGCCCGCTAACTATGGCTACACCTTC.

The gene calls are TRBV7-2 and TRBJ2-5, with 8 bases aligning to TRBD2. V shed 3 bases, J shed 5 bases, and the junction held 5 bases outside the gene matches. This CDR3 region has 14 residues. Germline-derived CDR1 and CDR2 are SGHTA and FQGNSA. The CDR3 protein is CASSLAGGLETQYF. The CDR3 DNA is TGTGCCAGCAGCTTGGCGGGGGGCTTGGAGACCCAGTACTTC.

The V and J genes are TRBV5-4 and TRBJ2-3; TRBD1 might be the D (5 bases). The CDR3 has 14 amino acids. V lost 4 bases and J lost 8, with 17 bases in between. Looked up from germline, CDR1 is SGHNT and CDR2 is YYREEE (reference sequence). CDR3 residues: CASSPDQSRGTQYF. CDR3 sequence (DNA): TGTGCCAGCAGCCCGGACCAGTCTAGGGGTACGCAGTATTTT.

The CDR3 DNA is TGCGCCAGCAGCCAAGATCTCTTTTTGGACGGACTAGATACGCAGTATTTT. Protein sequence: CASSQDLFLDGLDTQYF. The chain recombines TRBV4-1 with TRBJ2-3; tentatively, D is TRBD2 (5 bases). The CDR3 has 17 residues. CDR1 is MGHRA, CDR2 YSYEKL, per germline. V was cut by 0 bases and J by 5 bases, with 18 bases left in between.

This rearrangement joins TRBV11-3 to TRBJ2-1, with 7 bases matching TRBD1. From germline, CDR1 is SGHNT and CDR2 YENEEA. This CDR3 contains 15 residues. V was pared by 2 bases and J by 5 bases, with 6 bases of the junction left unmatched. The CDR3 sequence is CASSLFAGGDNEQFF. Written as DNA, the CDR3 is TGTGCCAGCAGCTTATTCGCAGGGGGAGACAATGAGCAGTTCTTC.